Listed below are T cell receptor beta chains from one sample, sequenced in a study of cytomegalovirus exposure and HLA in healthy donors. Sequencing was performed with immunoSEQ multiplex PCR; in TCRdb, only in-frame clones are kept and a portion is missing. This sample has around 120,000 clones, with around 82% found just once. The sequenced material came from PBMCs. All receptors come from a boy aged 10-17 years in good health and CMV-seronegative. The CDR3 runs from the conserved cysteine through the conserved F or W. The D gene is left open where the match is weak. Not every row has a clone size; where given, it reads once, few, many or a size class.

j_gene | d_gene | abundance | v_gene | CDR3aa | CDR3nt
TRBJ2-7 | TRBD1 | NA | TRBV5-1 | CASSSAGQGGEQYF | TGCGCCAGCAGCTCAGCGGGACAGGGGGGCGAGCAGTACTTC
TRBJ2-1 | NA | NA | TRBV5-1 | CASSEMTGYNEQFF | TGCGCCAGCAGCGAGATGACGGGGTACAATGAGCAGTTCTTC
TRBJ1-5 | TRBD1 | NA | TRBV28 | CASSSESTGFWSNQPQHF | TGTGCCAGCAGTTCCGAGTCGACAGGGTTCTGGAGCAATCAGCCCCAGCATTTT
TRBJ1-2 | NA | NA | TRBV29-1 | CSVETRTAYGYTF | TGCAGCGTTGAGACTCGGACAGCCTATGGCTACACCTTC
TRBJ2-1 | NA | NA | TRBV7-9 | CASSSRGDNEQFF | TGTGCCAGCAGCAGCAGGGGTGACAATGAGCAGTTCTTC
TRBJ2-5 | NA | NA | TRBV5-1 | CASSPMGETQYF | TGCGCCAGCAGCCCCATGGGCGAGACCCAGTACTTC
TRBJ2-5 | TRBD2 | once | TRBV6-4 | CARGGAYQETQYF | TGTGCCAGGGGAGGGGCGTACCAAGAGACCCAGTACTTC
TRBJ2-7 | TRBD2 | NA | TRBV4-3 | CASSPVAGGPYEQYF | TGCGCCAGCAGCCCAGTAGCGGGAGGACCCTACGAGCAGTACTTC
TRBJ1-3 | TRBD1 | NA | TRBV19 | CASSFDREDTIYF | TGTGCCAGTAGTTTTGACAGGGAGGACACCATATATTTT
TRBJ1-5 | NA | few | TRBV6-6 | CASTTDGVSSNQPQHF | TGTGCCAGCACCACCGACGGGGTTTCCAGCAATCAGCCCCAGCATTTT
TRBJ2-5 | TRBD2 | NA | TRBV30 | CASRTSGPTQYF | TGTGCCTCACGGACTAGCGGTCCGACCCAGTACTTC
TRBJ1-1 | NA | few | TRBV2 | CATGVGAEAFF | TGTGCCACGGGGGTTGGCGCTGAAGCTTTCTTT
TRBJ1-1 | NA | NA | TRBV6-5 | CASSYQGKNTEAFF | TGTGCCAGCAGTTACCAGGGGAAGAACACTGAAGCTTTCTTT
TRBJ2-1 | TRBD2 | NA | TRBV10-3 | CAISAPGLGDNEQFF | TGTGCCATCAGCGCCCCGGGACTAGGGGACAATGAGCAGTTCTTC
TRBJ2-7 | NA | NA | TRBV13 | CASSTRDYEQYF | TGTGCCAGCAGCACTAGGGACTACGAGCAGTACTTC
TRBJ1-2 | TRBD1 | NA | TRBV7-9 | CASSSPGTGINYGYTF | TGTGCCAGCAGCTCACCCGGGACAGGGATTAACTATGGCTACACCTTC
TRBJ2-1 | TRBD2 | NA | TRBV10-3 | CAIRTAGDRGNEQFF | TGTGCCATCAGAACAGCGGGAGACCGGGGCAATGAGCAGTTCTTC
TRBJ1-1 | NA | NA | TRBV2 | CASPARSTEAFF | TGTGCCAGCCCCGCGAGGTCCACTGAAGCTTTCTTT
TRBJ1-1 | NA | NA | TRBV9 | CASRTTGYMNTEAFF | TGTGCCAGCAGAACTACGGGTTACATGAACACTGAAGCTTTCTTT
TRBJ2-2 | TRBD1 | NA | TRBV7-2 | CASSGGQANTGELFF | TGTGCCAGCAGCGGGGGACAGGCGAACACCGGGGAGCTGTTTTTT
TRBJ2-1 | NA | NA | TRBV25-1 | CASSESRQEQFF | TGTGCCAGCAGTGAATCCCGTCAGGAGCAGTTCTTC
TRBJ1-3 | TRBD1 | once | TRBV9 | CASSTGGGGNTIYF | TGTGCCAGCAGTACAGGGGGGGGTGGAAACACCATATATTTT
TRBJ1-2 | NA | once | TRBV7-2 | CASSSSGVRGGYGYTF | TGTGCCAGCAGCTCCAGCGGAGTGCGGGGCGGCTATGGCTACACCTTC
TRBJ1-2 | NA | NA | TRBV6-1 | CASIGTGPQGYGYTF | TGTGCCAGCATTGGGACTGGCCCCCAGGGATATGGCTACACCTTC
TRBJ2-1 | NA | NA | TRBV6-1 | CASSESYNEQFF | TGTGCCAGCAGTGAGAGCTACAATGAGCAGTTCTTC
TRBJ2-7 | TRBD1 | NA | TRBV9 | CASSYGQATYEQYF | TGTGCCAGCAGCTATGGACAGGCTACCTACGAGCAGTACTTC
TRBJ1-1 | NA | NA | TRBV6-5 | CASRARQMNTEAFF | TGTGCCAGCAGGGCCCGACAAATGAACACTGAAGCTTTCTTT
TRBJ2-2 | NA | NA | TRBV9 | CASSGGVANTGELFF | TGTGCCAGCAGCGGCGGGGTAGCGAACACCGGGGAGCTGTTTTTT
TRBJ2-7 | NA | NA | TRBV5-1 | CASSLTSSEQYF | TGCGCCAGCAGCTTGACAAGTTCCGAGCAGTACTTC
TRBJ1-1 | TRBD1 | NA | TRBV29-1 | CSVSGQGVAEAFF | TGCAGCGTCTCAGGACAGGGTGTCGCTGAAGCTTTCTTT
TRBJ2-1 | TRBD1 | NA | TRBV6-5 | CASRATGGSYNEQFF | TGTGCCAGCAGGGCAACAGGGGGCTCCTACAATGAGCAGTTCTTC
TRBJ1-5 | TRBD1 | once | TRBV7-2 | CASSLATGGNQPQHF | TGTGCCAGCAGCTTGGCAACAGGGGGCAATCAGCCCCAGCATTTT
TRBJ2-2 | NA | NA | TRBV7-9 | CASSSPSQNTGELFF | TGTGCCAGCAGCTCCCCCTCACAGAACACCGGGGAGCTGTTTTTT
TRBJ1-6 | NA | NA | TRBV9 | CASSAGQSSYNSPLHF | TGTGCCAGCAGCGCAGGACAGAGCTCCTATAATTCACCCCTCCACTTT
TRBJ1-1 | NA | NA | TRBV20-1 | CSVQGTEAFF | TGCAGTGTTCAGGGGACTGAAGCTTTCTTT
TRBJ1-5 | TRBD1 | NA | TRBV19 | CASSTLQGENQPQHF | TGTGCCAGTAGTACCTTACAGGGGGAAAATCAGCCCCAGCATTTT
TRBJ1-2 | NA | NA | TRBV2 | CASKELRLNYGYTF | TGTGCCAGCAAGGAGCTCCGTCTTAACTATGGCTACACCTTC
TRBJ2-3 | NA | NA | TRBV27 | CASSLWAGVDTQYF | TGTGCCAGCAGTTTATGGGCAGGGGTAGATACGCAGTATTTT
TRBJ2-7 | NA | NA | TRBV19 | CASSPGTILDEQYF | TGTGCCAGTAGCCCCGGGACAATTTTGGACGAGCAGTACTTC
TRBJ2-2 | NA | NA | TRBV5-4 | CASSLVGAGNTGELFF | TGTGCCAGCAGCTTGGTGGGCGCGGGCAACACCGGGGAGCTGTTTTTT
TRBJ1-1 | NA | NA | TRBV7-2 | CASSLAWGVNTEAFF | TGTGCCAGCAGCTTAGCGTGGGGGGTGAACACTGAAGCTTTCTTT
TRBJ1-5 | NA | NA | TRBV6-1 | CASKREVGQPQHF | TGTGCCAGCAAAAGGGAGGTAGGTCAGCCCCAGCATTTT
TRBJ2-1 | NA | NA | TRBV19 | CASSIESGVGYNEQFF | TGTGCCAGTAGTATAGAATCGGGAGTAGGCTACAATGAGCAGTTCTTC